This T cell receptor (beta chain) appears in the sequencing data of a study of T cell changes during pregnancy in multiple sclerosis. Assay: immunoSEQ multiplex PCR; the TCRdb copy retains only in-frame clones and omits some. This sample has about 38,000 clones, with about 91% found just once. The TCR originated in a female donor with multiple sclerosis, enrolled in a pregnancy study. Specimen: CD8+ T cells from peripheral blood mononuclear cells, collected after pregnancy.

CDR3 sequence (DNA): TGCGCCAGCAGCCATCTCCAAGAGACCCAGTACTTC. This gives the protein CASSHLQETQYF. V is TRBV4-1 and J is TRBJ2-5, with D uncertain. Germline V CDR1 and CDR2: MGHRA, YSYEKL. The germline V and J ends were trimmed by 3 bases and 1 base, with 3 bases remaining between them. The CDR3 has 12 residues.